The clone carrying this T cell receptor beta chain has more than one count but fewer than ten. The CDR3 is 14 amino acids. Per the germline V gene, CDR1 is MDHEN and CDR2 is SYDVKM. Germline trimming cut 3 bases from V and 9 bases from J; bases unmatched to any gene: 8. The entry originates in a study of blood T cell repertoires in COVID-19. Study-level information: Collection of acute and convalescent COVID-19 samples took place in the United States, Italy and Spain. In each case, the material was cDNA or gDNA derived from T cells, B-cell-depleted T cells, or PBMCs.

In the original workflow: Amplification with reference gene primers provided the estimates of nucleated cell counts. Sequenced by immunoSEQ multiplex PCR; TCRdb stores in-frame clones only, minus some. V and J calls plus clone size are reproduced from that table; the DNA served to infer D and trimming. The data hold roughly 100,000 clones, with around 90% observed a single time. The sequence derives from a man in his fifties or sixties in a cohort sampled during active COVID-19. The V and J genes are TRBV28 and TRBJ2-1; 7 bases are shared with TRBD2. The sample was peripheral blood. CDR3 sequence: CASSFAGDVGEQFF. CDR3 sequence (DNA): TGTGCCAGCAGTTTCGCGGGGGACGTGGGTGAGCAGTTCTTC.